This entry concerns a single T cell receptor beta chain. Clones were read by immunoSEQ multiplex PCR, and TCRdb kept only the in-frame ones, dropping some. The sample shows around 450,000 clones, 75% to 90% of them seen only once. Per the germline V gene, CDR1 is LNHDA and CDR2 is SQIVND (reference sequence). With 4 bases removed from V and 8 bases from J, the gap between germline ends came to 15 bases. There are 15 residues in the CDR3. The data are from a study of blood T cell repertoires in COVID-19. At the level of the study: The analysed material was cDNA or gDNA that came from T cells, B-cell-depleted T cells, or PBMCs.

The receptor was derived from a woman aged 25 to 39 with acute or convalescent COVID-19. V is TRBV19 and J is TRBJ1-6; weak D call: TRBD1 (6 bases). Sequenced sample: peripheral blood. In DNA form, the CDR3 reads TGTGCCAGTAGTAGAACAACAGGGAGGGATTCACCCCTCCACTTT. Translation: CASSRTTGRDSPLHF.